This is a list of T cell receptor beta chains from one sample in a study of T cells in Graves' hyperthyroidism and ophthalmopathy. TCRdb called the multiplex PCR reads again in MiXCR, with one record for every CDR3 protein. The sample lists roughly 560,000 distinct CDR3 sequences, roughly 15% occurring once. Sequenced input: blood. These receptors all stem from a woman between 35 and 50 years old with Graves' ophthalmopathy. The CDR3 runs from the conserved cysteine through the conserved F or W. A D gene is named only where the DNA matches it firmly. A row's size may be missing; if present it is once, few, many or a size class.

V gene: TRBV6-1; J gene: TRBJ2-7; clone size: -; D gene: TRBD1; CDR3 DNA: TGTGCCAGCAGCCCCAGGGGGCTGAACGAGCAGTACTTC; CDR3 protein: CASSPRGLNEQYF
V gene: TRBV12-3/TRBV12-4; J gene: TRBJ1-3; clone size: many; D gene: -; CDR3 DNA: TGTGCCAGCAGTCCCATGATCGATGGAAACACCATATATTTT; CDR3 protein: CASSPMIDGNTIYF
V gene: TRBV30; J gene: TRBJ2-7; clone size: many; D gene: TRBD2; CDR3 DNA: TGTGCCTGGAGTTTCAAGGGACTAGCGGGGTACGAGCAGTACTTC; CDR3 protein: CAWSFKGLAGYEQYF
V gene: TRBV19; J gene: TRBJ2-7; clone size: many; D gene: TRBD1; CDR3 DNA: TGTGCCAGTAGTACAGCCGGGACAGTCTATTCGAAGCAGTACTTC; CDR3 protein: CASSTAGTVYSKQYF
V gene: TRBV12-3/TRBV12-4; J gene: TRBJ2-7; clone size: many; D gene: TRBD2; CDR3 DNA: TGTGCCAGCAGTTCAGGGACTAGCTACGAGCAGTACTTC; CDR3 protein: CASSSGTSYEQYF
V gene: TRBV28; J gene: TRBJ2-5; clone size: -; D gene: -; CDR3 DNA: TGTGCCAGCAGTCCCCACAGTCCCGAGACCCAGTACTTC; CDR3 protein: CASSPHSPETQYF
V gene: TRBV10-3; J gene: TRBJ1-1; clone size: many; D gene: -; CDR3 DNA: TGTGCCATCAGTGATGTGGGGAAAGCTTTCTTT; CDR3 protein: CAISDVGKAFF
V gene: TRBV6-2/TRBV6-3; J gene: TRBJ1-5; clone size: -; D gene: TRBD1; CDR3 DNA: TGTGCCAGCAGTGGGGATTCCGGGACAGTCAATCAGCCCCAGCATTTT; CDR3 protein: CASSGDSGTVNQPQHF
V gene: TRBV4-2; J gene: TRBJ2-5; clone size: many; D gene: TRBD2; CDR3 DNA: TGTGCCAGCAGCCAGCCGACCGGGACTAGCGGATTAGAGACCCAGTACTTC; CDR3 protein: CASSQPTGTSGLETQYF
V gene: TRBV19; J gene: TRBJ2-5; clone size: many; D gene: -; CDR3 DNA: TGTGCCAGTTGTGCAGGGGCGGGGGAGACCCAGTACTTC; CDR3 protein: CASCAGAGETQYF
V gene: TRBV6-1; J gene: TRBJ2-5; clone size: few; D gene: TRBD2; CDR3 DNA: TGTGCCACTCGCGGGGGGGCAGGTCAAGAGACCCAGTACTTC; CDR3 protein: CATRGGAGQETQYF
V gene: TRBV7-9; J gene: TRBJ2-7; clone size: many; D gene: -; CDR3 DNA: TGTGCCAGCACCAAACCTCGGGGCAGTTCGGGCGAGCAGTACTTC; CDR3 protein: CASTKPRGSSGEQYF
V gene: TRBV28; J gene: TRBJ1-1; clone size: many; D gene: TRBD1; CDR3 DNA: TGTGCCAGCACCCCCCCGGACAGGGCGAACACTGAAGCTTTCTTT; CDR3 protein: CASTPPDRANTEAFF
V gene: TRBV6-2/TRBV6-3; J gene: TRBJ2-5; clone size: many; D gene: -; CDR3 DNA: TGTGCCAGCAGATCCGGGTTCCAAGAGACCCAGTACTTC; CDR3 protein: CASRSGFQETQYF
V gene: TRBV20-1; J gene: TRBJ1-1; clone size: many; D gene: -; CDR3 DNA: TGCAGTGCTAGAGGTCCCACGGCAGGTGAAGCTTTCTTT; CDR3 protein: CSARGPTAGEAFF
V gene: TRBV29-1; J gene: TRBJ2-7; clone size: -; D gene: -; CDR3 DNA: TGCAGCGTTGAGGGGCGGGTAGGGGAGCATCCCTACGAGCAGTACTTC; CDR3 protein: CSVEGRVGEHPYEQYF
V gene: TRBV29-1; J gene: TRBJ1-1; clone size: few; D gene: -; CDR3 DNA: TGCAGCACACAGACAGACTTGAACACTGAAGCTTTCTTT; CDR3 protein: CSTQTDLNTEAFF
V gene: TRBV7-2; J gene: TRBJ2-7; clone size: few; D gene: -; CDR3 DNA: TGTGCCAGCAGCTTAGGTCGCGGGGACTACGAGCAGTACTTC; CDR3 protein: CASSLGRGDYEQYF
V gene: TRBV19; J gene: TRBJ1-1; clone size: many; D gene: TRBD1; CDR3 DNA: TGTGCCAGCAGTTTCCAGGGGGGCACTGAAGCTTTCTTT; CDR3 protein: CASSFQGGTEAFF
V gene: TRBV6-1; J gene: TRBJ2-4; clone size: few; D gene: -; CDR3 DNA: TGTGCCAGCAGCTGGACGACTAGGAGCAAAAACATTCAGTACTTC; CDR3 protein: CASSWTTRSKNIQYF
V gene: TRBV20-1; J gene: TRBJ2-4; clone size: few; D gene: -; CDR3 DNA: TGCAGTGCTAGAGGCGGGACCAATCTAGCCAAAAACATTCAGTACTTC; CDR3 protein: CSARGGTNLAKNIQYF
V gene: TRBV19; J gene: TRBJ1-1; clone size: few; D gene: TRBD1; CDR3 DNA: TGTGCCAGTAGATGGACAGGGATGGAAAGAACTGAAGCTTTCTTT; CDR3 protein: CASRWTGMERTEAFF
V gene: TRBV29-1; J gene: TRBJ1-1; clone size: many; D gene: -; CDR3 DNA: TGCAGCGCCGGACCCGGGGGCACTGAAGCTTTCTTT; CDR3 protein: CSAGPGGTEAFF
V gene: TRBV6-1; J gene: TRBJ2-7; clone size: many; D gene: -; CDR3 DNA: TGTGCCAGCCGGGACACTAAGTACGAGCAGTACTTC; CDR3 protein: CASRDTKYEQYF
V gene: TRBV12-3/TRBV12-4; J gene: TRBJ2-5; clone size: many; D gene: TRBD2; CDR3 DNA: TGTGCCAGCACCACGCGGGGGGAGACCCAGTACTTC; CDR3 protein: CASTTRGETQYF
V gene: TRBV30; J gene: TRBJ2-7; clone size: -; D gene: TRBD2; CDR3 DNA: TGTGCCTGGGGCCCACTAGCGGTTTACGAGCAGTACTTC; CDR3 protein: CAWGPLAVYEQYF
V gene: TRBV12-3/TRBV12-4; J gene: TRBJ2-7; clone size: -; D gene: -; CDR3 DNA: TGTGCCAGCAGCCTCGGGGTGGCCGGGGAGCAGTACTTC; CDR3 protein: CASSLGVAGEQYF
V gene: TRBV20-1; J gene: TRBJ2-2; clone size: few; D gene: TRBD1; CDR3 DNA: TGCAGTGCTAGGGCCCGGGACAGGGGACCCGGGGAGCTGTTTTTT; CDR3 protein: CSARARDRGPGELFF
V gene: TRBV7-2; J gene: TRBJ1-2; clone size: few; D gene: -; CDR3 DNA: TGTGCCAGCAGTCGCGCTCTATATGGCTACACCTTC; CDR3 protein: CASSRALYGYTF
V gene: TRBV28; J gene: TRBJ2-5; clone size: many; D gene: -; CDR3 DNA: TGTGCCAGCAGTTTATTCGGGGCGGCAGAGACCCAGTACTTC; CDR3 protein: CASSLFGAAETQYF
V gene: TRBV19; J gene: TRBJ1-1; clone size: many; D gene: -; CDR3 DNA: TGTGCCAGTAGTATCGGCAGGGGATCTGAAGCTTTCTTT; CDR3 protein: CASSIGRGSEAFF
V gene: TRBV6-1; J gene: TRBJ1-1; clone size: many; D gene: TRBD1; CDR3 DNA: TGTGCCAGCACCATGGGACAGGCGAACACTGAAGCTTTCTTT; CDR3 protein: CASTMGQANTEAFF
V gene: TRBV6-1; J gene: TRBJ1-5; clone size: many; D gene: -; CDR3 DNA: TGTGCCAGCAGTGAAGGGGTCGGGGGGAGCAATCAGCCCCAGCATTTT; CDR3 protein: CASSEGVGGSNQPQHF
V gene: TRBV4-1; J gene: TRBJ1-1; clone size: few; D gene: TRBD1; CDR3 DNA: TGCGCCAGCAGCTACCGGACAGGGGGACCCACTGAAGCTTTCTTT; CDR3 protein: CASSYRTGGPTEAFF
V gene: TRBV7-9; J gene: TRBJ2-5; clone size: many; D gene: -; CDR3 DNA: TGTGCCAGCAGCTCCCTCCGGGGGGCTGAGAAAGAGACCCAGTACTTC; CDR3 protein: CASSSLRGAEKETQYF
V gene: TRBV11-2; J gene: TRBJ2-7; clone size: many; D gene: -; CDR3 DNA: TGTGCCAGCAGCTCACGACAGTTCTACGAGCAGTACTTC; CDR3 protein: CASSSRQFYEQYF
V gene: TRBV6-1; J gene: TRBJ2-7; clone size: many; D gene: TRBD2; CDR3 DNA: TGTGCCAGCAGGAAAGCGGGAGCCCCCTACGAGCAGTACTTC; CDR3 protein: CASRKAGAPYEQYF
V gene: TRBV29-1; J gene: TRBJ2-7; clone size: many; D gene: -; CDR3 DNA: TGCAGCGTTGGGGCAGAGTCCCCCTACGAGCAGTACTTC; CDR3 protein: CSVGAESPYEQYF
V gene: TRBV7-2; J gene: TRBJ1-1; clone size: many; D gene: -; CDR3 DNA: TGTGCCAGCAGCCCCGGACGGAGCACTGAAGCTTTCTTT; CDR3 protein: CASSPGRSTEAFF
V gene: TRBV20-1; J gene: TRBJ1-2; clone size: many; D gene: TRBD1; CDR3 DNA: TGCAGTGCTAGCCGGGACAGACTAAACTATGGCTACACCTTC; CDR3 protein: CSASRDRLNYGYTF
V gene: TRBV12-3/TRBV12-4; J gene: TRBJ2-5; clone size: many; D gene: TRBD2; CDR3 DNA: TGTGCCAGCAGATGGGGACTAGCCGAGACCCAGTACTTC; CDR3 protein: CASRWGLAETQYF
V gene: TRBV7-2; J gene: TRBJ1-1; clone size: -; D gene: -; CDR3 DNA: TGTGCCAGCAGCTTAGAACGGCTGGCCACTGAAGCTTTCTTT; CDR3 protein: CASSLERLATEAFF
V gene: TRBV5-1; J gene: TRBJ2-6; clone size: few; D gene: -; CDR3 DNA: TGCGCCAGCAGCTGGGGAACTGGGGCCAACGTCCTGACTTTC; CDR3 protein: CASSWGTGANVLTF
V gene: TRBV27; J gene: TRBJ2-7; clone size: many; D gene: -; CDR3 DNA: TGTGCCAGCAGTTCGGTCCCAATCCGGTCCTACGAGCAGTACTTC; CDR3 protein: CASSSVPIRSYEQYF
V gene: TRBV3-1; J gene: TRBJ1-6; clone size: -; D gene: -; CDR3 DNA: TGTGCCAGCAGCCAAGAATTAGCGCCTCCCCTCCACTTT; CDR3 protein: CASSQELAPPLHF
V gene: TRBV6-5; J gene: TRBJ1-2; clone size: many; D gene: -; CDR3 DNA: TGTGCCAGCAGCCGTCGGGGGGACGGCTTCCTCTATGGCTACACCTTC; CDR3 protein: CASSRRGDGFLYGYTF
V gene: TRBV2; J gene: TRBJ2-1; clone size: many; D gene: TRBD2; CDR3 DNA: TGTGCCACCCAGAGCCGGCGGTATAGCGGGAGTACCGAGCAGTTCTTC; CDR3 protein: CATQSRRYSGSTEQFF
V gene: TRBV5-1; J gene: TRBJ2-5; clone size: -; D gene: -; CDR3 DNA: TGCGCCAGCACGCCAGGGGGGGGGTACCAAGAGACCCAGTACTTC; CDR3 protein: CASTPGGGYQETQYF
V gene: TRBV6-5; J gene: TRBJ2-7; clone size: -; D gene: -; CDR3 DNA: TGTGCCAGCAGTTACCATTACCTAGGCTACGAGCAGTACTTC; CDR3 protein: CASSYHYLGYEQYF
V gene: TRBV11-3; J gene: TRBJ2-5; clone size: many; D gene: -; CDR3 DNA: TGTGCCAGCAGCTTAGTGTGGCAGTCGAACCAAGAGACCCAGTACTTC; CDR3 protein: CASSLVWQSNQETQYF
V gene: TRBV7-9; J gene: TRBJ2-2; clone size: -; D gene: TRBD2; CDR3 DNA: TGTGCCAGCAGCAGGACTAGCGGGATCGACGGGGAGCTGTTTTTT; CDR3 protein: CASSRTSGIDGELFF
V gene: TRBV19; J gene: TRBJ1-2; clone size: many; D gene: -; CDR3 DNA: TGTGCCAGTAGTATCGTAGGCAGGAACTATGGCTACACCTTC; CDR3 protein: CASSIVGRNYGYTF
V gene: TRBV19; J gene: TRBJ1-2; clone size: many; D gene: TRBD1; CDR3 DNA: TGTGCCAGTAGTATAGATCGGGGGACAGGGAATGGCTATGGCTACACCTTC; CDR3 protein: CASSIDRGTGNGYGYTF